Shown below are 30 T cell receptor beta chains from a single sample sequenced in a study of blood T cell repertoires in COVID-19. Profiled with immunoSEQ multiplex PCR; TCRdb holds only in-frame clones, not every one. The sample yields around 310,000 clones, roughly 89% seen once. The sample was PBMCs or T cells enriched from blood (not recorded which). The receptors were sampled from a woman aged 25 to 39 who had recovered from COVID-19.

The chain recombines TRBV3-1 (or the pseudogene TRBV3-2) with TRBJ2-1; 10 bases are a match to TRBD2. CDR1 is LGHDT and CDR2 is YNNKEL in the germline V gene (reference sequence). The CDR3 has 17 residues. With V trimmed by 0 bases and J by 2 bases, 4 bases remained unmatched. CDR3: CASSQDGGTSAYNEQFF. CDR3 bases: TGTGCCAGCAGCCAAGATGGAGGGACTAGCGCCTACAATGAGCAGTTCTTC.

V usage is TRBV27 and J usage is TRBJ2-1; 13 bases align to TRBD2. Trimming took 5 bases from V and 0 from J; bases not matched to a gene: 7. There are 18 residues in the CDR3. Germline loops: CDR1 MNHEY, CDR2 SMNVEV (reference sequence). The CDR3 sequence is CASSPGTSGKSSYNEQFF. The CDR3 nucleotides are TGTGCCAGCAGTCCAGGGACTAGCGGGAAGAGCTCCTACAATGAGCAGTTCTTC.

The CDR3 nucleotides read TGTGCCAGCACCCCGAGGCGGGGGGGACCCGACACTGAAGCTTTCTTT. It codes for CASTPRRGGPDTEAFF. The chain employs TRBV21-1 and TRBJ1-1. TRBV21-1 is marked as a pseudogene. The CDR3 contains 16 residues.

The genes are TRBV4-1 and TRBJ2-1; 15 bases are shared with TRBD2. The CDR3 has 16 amino acids. Germline values: CDR1 MGHRA, CDR2 YSYEKL. The V segment lost 5 bases and the J segment 6 bases; nucleotides outside the gene matches: 5. Written as DNA, the CDR3 is TGCGCCAGCAGCTGGGGACTAGCGGGAGGAGTCAATGAGCAGTTCTTC. Residues: CASSWGLAGGVNEQFF.

The sample holds one count of this clone. The chain uses TRBV18 and TRBJ2-5, with D possibly TRBD2 on 6 matching bases. The length of the CDR3 is 16 residues. Germline V gives CDR1 KGHSH, CDR2 LQKENI. V lost 3 bases and J 2 bases, leaving 16 bases between the germline ends. The CDR3 nucleotides read TGTGCCAGCTCACCTCCGAGGAGGGGAAGTCAAGAGACCCAGTACTTC. It codes for CASSPPRRGSQETQYF.

V and J are TRBV13 and TRBJ1-2; tentatively, D is TRBD1 (6 bases). Germline V gene data show CDR1 as PRHDT and CDR2 as FYEKMQ (reference sequence). V was pared by 4 bases and J by 3 bases, with 15 bases between. This CDR3 contains 15 residues. CDR3 amino acids: CASSSRQANDYGYTF. The CDR3 nucleotides are TGTGCCAGCAGCTCCAGACAGGCGAACGACTATGGCTACACCTTC.

The V call is TRBV3-1 (or the pseudogene TRBV3-2), the J call TRBJ2-1; 8 nucleotides line up with TRBD2. Germline V CDR1 and CDR2: LGHDT, YNNKEL (reference sequence). The V and J ends lost 0 bases and 4 bases, in that order; junction bases with no gene match: 2. This CDR3 region has 15 residues. CDR3 protein: CASSQEGLGYNEQFF. The CDR3 coding sequence is TGTGCCAGCAGCCAAGAGGGACTAGGTTACAATGAGCAGTTCTTC.

The chain employs TRBV2 and TRBJ1-4, with 9 bases lining up with TRBD1. Trimming cost V 5 bases and J 2 bases; bases outside gene matches: 6. The CDR3 has 16 amino acids. CDR1 and CDR2 from the germline V gene are SNHLY and FYNNEI. Written as DNA, the CDR3 is TGTGCCAGCAGTCGGGACAGGGAACCGACTAATGAAAAACTGTTTTTT. Translation: CASSRDREPTNEKLFF.

The chain recombines TRBV4-3 with TRBJ1-2, with D possibly TRBD1 on 5 matching bases. The V gene lost 0 bases and the J gene lost 1 base, with 6 bases spanning the gap. This CDR3 has 14 residues. Germline CDR1 reads LGHNA; CDR2 reads YSLEER. CDR3 amino acids: CASSQDQGNYGYTF. The CDR3 DNA is TGCGCCAGCAGCCAAGATCAGGGTAACTATGGCTACACCTTC.

V gene TRBV2 combines with J gene TRBJ2-7; tentatively, D is TRBD2 (6 bases). Germline lookup yields CDR1 SNHLY and CDR2 FYNNEI. The CDR3 is 15 residues long. Trimming cost V 4 bases and J 4 bases, with 17 bases left between them. CDR3 sequence: CASSVVGAGKYEQYF. The CDR3, as DNA: TGTGCCAGCAGTGTTGTTGGGGCGGGGAAATACGAGCAGTACTTC.

Details on this clone: The limits of the CDR3 on the DNA are not certain, so only TCRdb's listed CDR3 is given. This rearrangement joins TRBV2 to TRBJ2-5; the DNA was not used to check the table's D call, TRBD2. The CDR3 has 19 residues if both end residues are counted. CDR1 and CDR2 (germline): SNHLY, FYNNEI. The CDR3 here is CASSEFSAGDVPVRETQYF.

This clone was seen only once. The CDR3 reads CASSHRGYSGANVLTF. In DNA form, the CDR3 reads TGTGCCAGCAGCCACAGGGGGTATTCTGGGGCCAACGTCCTGACTTTC. The V call is TRBV27, the J call TRBJ2-6; 8 bases are shared with TRBD1. Germline CDR1 MNHEY, CDR2 SMNVEV (reference sequence). The V segment lost 6 bases and the J segment 1 base; nucleotides outside the gene matches: 5. The CDR3 extends over 16 amino acids.

In its sample, this clone was seen once. This chain joins TRBV19 and TRBJ2-7; a possible D gene is TRBD1 (6 bases). In germline, CDR1 is LNHDA, CDR2 SQIVND (reference sequence). The V gene lost 4 bases and the J gene lost 3 bases, with 10 bases spanning the gap. The CDR3 has 13 amino acids. The CDR3 sequence: CASSNGRGYEQYF. The CDR3 DNA reads TGTGCCAGTAGTAATGGCAGGGGCTACGAGCAGTACTTC.

This clone occurred a few times. The rearrangement links TRBV5-1 to TRBJ1-2; the D is unclear. With 1 base removed from V and 3 bases from J, the gap between germline ends came to 7 bases. CDR1 and CDR2 (germline): SGHRS, YFSETQ. This CDR3 comprises 13 residues. Written as DNA, the CDR3 is TGCGCCAGCAGCTTGTACCGAGACTATGGCTACACCTTC. This translates into CASSLYRDYGYTF.

J is TRBJ2-7 and V is TRBV28, with D possibly TRBD1 on 6 matching bases. The germline CDR1 and CDR2 sequences are MDHEN and SYDVKM. The CDR3 length is 16 residues. V was clipped by 6 bases and J by 1 base, with 19 bases between them. The CDR3 DNA follows: TGTGCCAGCAGCCCTCCCCTTGGCAGGGGATCCTACGAGCAGTACTTC. Its translation is CASSPPLGRGSYEQYF. The full variable domain, completed using reference TRBV28 and TRBJ2-7, is DVKVTQSSRYLVKRTGEKVFLECVQDMDHENMFWYRQDPGLGLRLIYFSYDVKMKEKGDIPEGYSVSREKKERFSLILESASTNQTSMYLCASSPPLGRGSYEQYFGPGTRLTVT.

The genes are TRBV10-3 and TRBJ1-1; the match to TRBD1 covers 7 bases. V lost 4 bases to trimming and J lost 0 bases; unmatched junction nucleotides: 2. CDR3 size: 14 residues. Germline CDR1 is ENHRY and CDR2 is SYGVKD. CDR3 residues: CAISGGTVNTEAFF. The CDR3 DNA is TGTGCCATCAGTGGTGGGACAGTGAACACTGAAGCTTTCTTT.

This rearrangement joins TRBV10-1 to TRBJ2-7; TRBD1 might be the D (5 bases). Per germline, CDR1 WNHNN and CDR2 SYGVQD (reference sequence). The germline V and J ends were trimmed by 5 bases and 6 bases, with 11 bases remaining between them. This CDR3 is 12 amino acids long. The CDR3 sequence: CASSPDKGEQYF. As DNA, the CDR3 is TGCGCCAGCAGTCCGGACAAGGGCGAGCAGTACTTC.

The rearrangement joins TRBV29-1 to TRBJ1-4; no clear D gene. The V gene lost 6 bases and the J gene lost 8 bases, with 10 bases spanning the gap. Germline CDR1 and CDR2: SQVTM and ANQGSEA. This CDR3 contains 11 residues. The CDR3 region has the DNA TGCAGCGTCCCAGGTGGCGAAAAACTGTTTTTT. Residues: CSVPGGEKLFF.

V and J are TRBV14 and TRBJ2-1; maybe TRBD2 (7 bases). Germline CDR1 is SGHDN and CDR2 is FVKESK. The CDR3 is 16 amino acids. V lost 4 bases and J 9 bases, leaving 22 bases between the germline ends. CDR3 DNA: TGTGCCAGCAGCCTATTAGGGGGAGGGAAGGAGGGTGAGCAGTTCTTC. Protein product: CASSLLGGGKEGEQFF.

J is TRBJ2-3 and V is TRBV10-1, with D hard to call. Trimming cost V 7 bases and J 0 bases, with 17 bases left between them. Germline loops: CDR1 WNHNN, CDR2 SYGVQD (reference sequence). The CDR3 is 16 amino acids. The CDR3 region has the DNA TGCGCCAGCACCGGAGACCGAACAACTAGCACAGATACGCAGTATTTT. Translation: CASTGDRTTSTDTQYF.

The chain employs TRBV19 and TRBJ1-2; D not resolved. This CDR3 is built from 18 residues. V was cut by 4 bases and J by 2 bases, with 23 bases left in between. The germline CDR1 and CDR2 sequences are LNHDA and SQIVND (reference sequence). CDR3 coding DNA: TGTGCCAGTAGTACCCATTCCTCGGACTTTCTTATAAACTATGGCTACACCTTC. Encoded protein: CASSTHSSDFLINYGYTF.

The chain carries TRBV7-6 and TRBJ2-7, with 9 bases identical to TRBD2. Unmatched junction bases numbered 8, after V lost 0 bases and J lost 2 bases. The germline V gene encodes CDR1 SGHVS and CDR2 FNYEAQ. This CDR3 is built from 17 residues. The CDR3 sequence is CASSLAAGTSNTYEQYF. As DNA, the CDR3 is TGTGCCAGCAGCTTAGCGGCGGGGACTAGCAACACCTACGAGCAGTACTTC.

This chain links TRBV10-3 with TRBJ2-3; 14 bases agree with TRBD2. With 6 bases clipped from V and 1 base from J, the junction kept 9 bases outside the gene matches. This CDR3 is built from 18 residues. Per germline, CDR1 ENHRY and CDR2 SYGVKD. CDR3 in DNA: TGTGCCATCAGCGGCCAGACTAGCGGGAGGGGGGGCACAGATACGCAGTATTTT. It translates to CAISGQTSGRGGTDTQYF.

This chain joins TRBV19 and TRBJ1-1; TRBD1 matches 8 bases. The V and J ends lost 6 bases and 5 bases, in that order; junction bases with no gene match: 11. The CDR3 has 15 residues. Germline assignment: CDR1 LNHDA and CDR2 SQIVND (reference sequence). CDR3 nucleotides: TGTGCCAGTAGATCAAGAACAGGGGGTGGAACTGAAGCTTTCTTT. It specifies CASRSRTGGGTEAFF.

V gene TRBV10-3 combines with J gene TRBJ1-2; TRBD1 agrees at 7 bases. The length of the CDR3 is 15 residues. Trimming at V came to 5 bases and at J to 2 bases, leaving 8 bases not matched to a gene. Per germline, CDR1 ENHRY and CDR2 SYGVKD. The CDR3 spells CAISWDSLINYGYTF. The CDR3 region has the DNA TGTGCCATCAGTTGGGACAGCTTAATAAACTATGGCTACACCTTC.

The count of this clone is one. The chain carries TRBV18 and TRBJ2-4, with 7 nucleotides matching TRBD1. The CDR3 contains 14 residues. Germline lookup yields CDR1 KGHSH and CDR2 LQKENI. V dropped 2 bases and J dropped 7; count of bases not matched to a gene: 5. CDR3 sequence reads: CASSPETGTNIQYF. For the CDR3, the DNA is TGTGCCAGCTCACCAGAGACAGGGACGAACATTCAGTACTTC.

The chain joins TRBV2 to TRBJ2-1, with 8 bases lining up with TRBD1. This CDR3 has 14 residues. Germline V gives CDR1 SNHLY, CDR2 FYNNEI. V trimming: 4 bases; J trimming: 10 bases; junction bases outside the gene matches: 9. The CDR3 is CASSGVTGVEEQFF. For the CDR3, the DNA is TGTGCCAGCAGTGGGGTGACAGGGGTTGAGGAGCAGTTCTTC.

The chain combines TRBV3-1 (or the pseudogene TRBV3-2) with TRBJ1-5, with D hard to call. Germline CDR1 and CDR2: LGHDT and YNNKEL (reference sequence). The CDR3 has 13 amino acids. Trimming took off 0 bases at V and 3 bases at J, with 3 bases between the two ends. Here the CDR3 DNA reads TGTGCCAGCAGCCAAGATAACAATCAGCCCCAGCATTTT. Amino acid sequence: CASSQDNNQPQHF.

The chain joins TRBV6-2 or TRBV6-3 to TRBJ2-7; 8 bases match TRBD2. The CDR3 loop spans 14 amino acids. The V and J ends lost 6 bases and 6 bases, in that order; junction bases with no gene match: 10. CDR1 is MNHEY, CDR2 SVGEGT, per germline. DNA for the CDR3: TGTGCCAGCAGCCCTCCGGGGGGGCCGGGCGAGCAGTACTTC. Translated, it gives CASSPPGGPGEQYF.

The CDR3 loop is CASSFGVTGRDSPLHF. The CDR3 DNA follows: TGTGCCAGCAGTTTTGGGGTAACAGGGAGGGACTCACCCCTCCACTTT. The chain joins TRBV27 to TRBJ1-6; the D gene is possibly TRBD1 (6 bases). CDR3 length: 16 residues. Germline CDR1 MNHEY, CDR2 SMNVEV (reference sequence). V was shortened by 3 bases and J by 10 bases, with 19 bases between the two germline ends.